This paragraph covers one TCR beta chain sequence. This record comes from a study of blood T cell repertoires in COVID-19. The table came from immunoSEQ multiplex PCR; TCRdb's copy has only in-frame clones and leaves some out. The table lists over 200,000 clones, around four fifths of them singletons, with approximately 6% in the top ten. This CDR3 contains 17 residues. V shed 6 bases and J 10 bases; nucleotides not matched to a gene: 21. Germline V gene data show CDR1 as WSHSY and CDR2 as SAAADI. The sequence was obtained from a man older than 75 with acute or convalescent COVID-19. The gene calls are TRBV10-2 and TRBJ2-1; 7 positions agree with TRBD2. What was sequenced was peripheral blood. The CDR3 spells CASRGLASGVRAGEQFF. The DNA of the CDR3 is TGCGCCAGCAGGGGGCTAGCTAGCGGCGTCCGGGCGGGGGAGCAGTTCTTC.